Listed below are T cell receptor beta chains from one sample, sequenced in a study of T-cell memory formation after mild COVID-19. TCRdb re-analysed the 5' RACE reads in MiXCR, keeping a single row per CDR3 protein. The sample yields approximately 260,000 distinct CDR3 sequences, approximately 15% seen once. Sample: PBMCs or a T cell subset sorted from them (not recorded which). These TCRs come from a young man who had mild COVID-19 (a few samples of this study predate the infection). Cell type and time point are not known. CDR3s include the opening cysteine and the closing phenylalanine or tryptophan. D genes are given only for firm matches. Where a row states a size, it is once, few, many or the class of an expanded clone; other rows omit it.

cdr3_aa: CASSLTLAGGEIPYEQYF
cdr3_nt: TGCGCCAGCAGCTTGACACTAGCGGGGGGTGAGATTCCCTACGAGCAGTACTTC
d_call: TRBD2
clone_size: .
v_call: TRBV5-1
j_call: TRBJ2-7

cdr3_aa: CSVAGGLIGNIQYF
cdr3_nt: TGCAGCGTTGCAGGGGGACTTATCGGAAACATTCAGTACTTC
d_call: .
clone_size: few
v_call: TRBV29-1
j_call: TRBJ2-4

cdr3_aa: CASSQRQELGANVLTF
cdr3_nt: TGCGCCAGCAGCCAACGACAGGAACTGGGGGCCAACGTCCTGACTTTC
d_call: .
clone_size: few
v_call: TRBV4-1
j_call: TRBJ2-6

cdr3_aa: CASSQELGAYGYTF
cdr3_nt: TGCGCCAGCAGCCAAGAACTGGGAGCCTATGGCTACACCTTC
d_call: .
clone_size: once
v_call: TRBV4-3
j_call: TRBJ1-2

cdr3_aa: CASSQESGGGTDTQYF
cdr3_nt: TGCGCCAGCAGCCAAGAAAGCGGGGGGGGCACAGATACGCAGTATTTT
d_call: TRBD2
clone_size: few
v_call: TRBV4-3
j_call: TRBJ2-3

cdr3_aa: CSVEEDGFSYEQYF
cdr3_nt: TGCAGCGTTGAAGAGGACGGATTCTCCTACGAGCAGTACTTC
d_call: .
clone_size: many
v_call: TRBV29-1
j_call: TRBJ2-7

cdr3_aa: CASSLTGTGGSQPQHF
cdr3_nt: TGTGCCAGCAGCCTCACCGGGACAGGGGGGAGTCAGCCCCAGCATTTT
d_call: TRBD1
clone_size: few
v_call: TRBV7-9
j_call: TRBJ1-5

cdr3_aa: CASSLETPVQPQHF
cdr3_nt: TGTGCCAGCAGTTTGGAGACACCGGTTCAGCCCCAGCATTTT
d_call: .
clone_size: .
v_call: TRBV12-3/TRBV12-4
j_call: TRBJ1-5

cdr3_aa: CASSLNQPIGYNEQFF
cdr3_nt: TGTGCCAGCAGCTTAAATCAGCCGATCGGATACAATGAGCAGTTCTTC
d_call: .
clone_size: .
v_call: TRBV7-2
j_call: TRBJ2-1

cdr3_aa: CASGRRGGVLHEQFF
cdr3_nt: TGTGCCAGCGGCCGCAGGGGAGGTGTTCTCCATGAGCAGTTCTTC
d_call: .
clone_size: few
v_call: TRBV5-4
j_call: TRBJ2-1

cdr3_aa: CASSDSQTTNEKLFF
cdr3_nt: TGCGCCAGCAGTGATTCGCAGACAACTAATGAAAAACTGTTTTTT
d_call: .
clone_size: few
v_call: TRBV10-2
j_call: TRBJ1-4

cdr3_aa: CASSRSLLKWAEAFF
cdr3_nt: TGTGCCAGCAGCCGGAGCCTCCTAAAATGGGCTGAAGCTTTCTTT
d_call: .
clone_size: few
v_call: TRBV6-1
j_call: TRBJ1-1

cdr3_aa: CASSQVLRGEKLFF
cdr3_nt: TGCGCCAGCAGCCAAGTCCTTAGGGGTGAAAAACTGTTTTTT
d_call: .
clone_size: .
v_call: TRBV4-1
j_call: TRBJ1-4

cdr3_aa: CASSQEGGRFLPGIQYF
cdr3_nt: TGCGCCAGCAGCCAAGAGGGGGGACGGTTTTTACCGGGCATTCAGTACTTC
d_call: .
clone_size: .
v_call: TRBV4-3
j_call: TRBJ2-4

cdr3_aa: CASSLDVAQETQYF
cdr3_nt: TGTGCCAGCAGCTTGGACGTGGCGCAAGAGACCCAGTACTTC
d_call: .
clone_size: .
v_call: TRBV5-4
j_call: TRBJ2-5

cdr3_aa: CASSLSVDTEAFF
cdr3_nt: TGTGCCAGCAGCTTAAGTGTGGACACTGAAGCTTTCTTT
d_call: .
clone_size: few
v_call: TRBV7-3
j_call: TRBJ1-1

cdr3_aa: CASSQGSAGTEAFF
cdr3_nt: TGCGCCAGCAGCCAAGGTTCGGCAGGTACTGAAGCTTTCTTT
d_call: .
clone_size: .
v_call: TRBV4-3
j_call: TRBJ1-1

cdr3_aa: CASSYDGANVLTF
cdr3_nt: TGTGCCAGCAGTTACGATGGGGCCAACGTCCTGACTTTC
d_call: .
clone_size: .
v_call: TRBV6-2/TRBV6-3
j_call: TRBJ2-6

cdr3_aa: CASSYRSTNEKLFF
cdr3_nt: TGTGCCAGCAGTTATCGGTCAACTAATGAAAAACTGTTTTTT
d_call: .
clone_size: .
v_call: TRBV6-5
j_call: TRBJ1-4

cdr3_aa: CASSLRDTYGANVLTF
cdr3_nt: TGTGCCAGCAGCTTACGGGACACATACGGGGCCAACGTCCTGACTTTC
d_call: .
clone_size: many
v_call: TRBV7-3
j_call: TRBJ2-6

cdr3_aa: CASSYPGRTYEQYF
cdr3_nt: TGTGCCAGCAGCTATCCGGGACGGACCTACGAGCAGTACTTC
d_call: .
clone_size: few
v_call: TRBV7-2
j_call: TRBJ2-7

cdr3_aa: CASAMPPSPLHF
cdr3_nt: TGTGCCAGCGCTATGCCTCCTTCACCCCTCCACTTT
d_call: .
clone_size: few
v_call: TRBV28
j_call: TRBJ1-6

cdr3_aa: CASSMTGAPTGELFF
cdr3_nt: TGTGCCAGCAGCATGACGGGAGCACCTACCGGGGAGCTGTTTTTT
d_call: .
clone_size: .
v_call: TRBV7-3
j_call: TRBJ2-2

cdr3_aa: CASSLGSGNEQFF
cdr3_nt: TGCGCCAGCAGCTTGGGCTCGGGCAATGAGCAGTTCTTC
d_call: .
clone_size: many
v_call: TRBV5-1
j_call: TRBJ2-1

cdr3_aa: CASSLGEVSQETQYF
cdr3_nt: TGTGCCAGCAGCTTAGGAGAGGTTTCCCAAGAGACCCAGTACTTC
d_call: .
clone_size: .
v_call: TRBV7-9
j_call: TRBJ2-5

cdr3_aa: CASSLAQNADTQYF
cdr3_nt: TGCGCCAGCAGCTTGGCCCAGAACGCAGATACGCAGTATTTT
d_call: .
clone_size: .
v_call: TRBV5-1
j_call: TRBJ2-3

cdr3_aa: CASSPWDRVNQPQHF
cdr3_nt: TGTGCCAGCTCCCCTTGGGACAGGGTAAATCAGCCCCAGCATTTT
d_call: TRBD1
clone_size: many
v_call: TRBV7-2
j_call: TRBJ1-5

cdr3_aa: CASSVGLAGSEETQYF
cdr3_nt: TGTGCCAGCAGCGTAGGTCTAGCGGGGAGCGAAGAGACCCAGTACTTC
d_call: TRBD2
clone_size: .
v_call: TRBV9
j_call: TRBJ2-5